This T cell receptor beta chain was observed in a study of cytomegalovirus exposure and HLA in healthy donors. This clone has a handful of counts. The CDR3 spans 13 residues. Germline values: CDR1 SGHVS, CDR2 FQNEAQ. Trimming took 5 bases from V and 0 from J, leaving 7 bases between them. The PCR used 60 Vbeta and 13 Jbeta primers. Sequencing was performed with immunoSEQ multiplex PCR; in TCRdb, only in-frame clones are kept and a portion is missing. Of approximately 130,000 clones in the sample, 81% were seen once. V is TRBV7-8 and J is TRBJ1-1; the D is unclear. The sequence derives from a man aged 18 to 29 in good health and CMV-seronegative. Sequencing was performed on PBMCs. CDR3 sequence reads: CASSLLMNTEAFF. DNA for the CDR3: TGTGCCAGCAGCCTTCTTATGAACACTGAAGCTTTCTTT. Full variable domain (missing parts from reference TRBV7-8 and TRBJ1-1): GAGVSQSPRYKVAKRGQDVALRCDPISGHVSLFWYQQALGQGPEFLTYFQNEAQLDKSGLPSDRFFAERPEGSVSTLKIQRTQQEDSAVYLCASSLLMNTEAFFGQGTRLTVV.